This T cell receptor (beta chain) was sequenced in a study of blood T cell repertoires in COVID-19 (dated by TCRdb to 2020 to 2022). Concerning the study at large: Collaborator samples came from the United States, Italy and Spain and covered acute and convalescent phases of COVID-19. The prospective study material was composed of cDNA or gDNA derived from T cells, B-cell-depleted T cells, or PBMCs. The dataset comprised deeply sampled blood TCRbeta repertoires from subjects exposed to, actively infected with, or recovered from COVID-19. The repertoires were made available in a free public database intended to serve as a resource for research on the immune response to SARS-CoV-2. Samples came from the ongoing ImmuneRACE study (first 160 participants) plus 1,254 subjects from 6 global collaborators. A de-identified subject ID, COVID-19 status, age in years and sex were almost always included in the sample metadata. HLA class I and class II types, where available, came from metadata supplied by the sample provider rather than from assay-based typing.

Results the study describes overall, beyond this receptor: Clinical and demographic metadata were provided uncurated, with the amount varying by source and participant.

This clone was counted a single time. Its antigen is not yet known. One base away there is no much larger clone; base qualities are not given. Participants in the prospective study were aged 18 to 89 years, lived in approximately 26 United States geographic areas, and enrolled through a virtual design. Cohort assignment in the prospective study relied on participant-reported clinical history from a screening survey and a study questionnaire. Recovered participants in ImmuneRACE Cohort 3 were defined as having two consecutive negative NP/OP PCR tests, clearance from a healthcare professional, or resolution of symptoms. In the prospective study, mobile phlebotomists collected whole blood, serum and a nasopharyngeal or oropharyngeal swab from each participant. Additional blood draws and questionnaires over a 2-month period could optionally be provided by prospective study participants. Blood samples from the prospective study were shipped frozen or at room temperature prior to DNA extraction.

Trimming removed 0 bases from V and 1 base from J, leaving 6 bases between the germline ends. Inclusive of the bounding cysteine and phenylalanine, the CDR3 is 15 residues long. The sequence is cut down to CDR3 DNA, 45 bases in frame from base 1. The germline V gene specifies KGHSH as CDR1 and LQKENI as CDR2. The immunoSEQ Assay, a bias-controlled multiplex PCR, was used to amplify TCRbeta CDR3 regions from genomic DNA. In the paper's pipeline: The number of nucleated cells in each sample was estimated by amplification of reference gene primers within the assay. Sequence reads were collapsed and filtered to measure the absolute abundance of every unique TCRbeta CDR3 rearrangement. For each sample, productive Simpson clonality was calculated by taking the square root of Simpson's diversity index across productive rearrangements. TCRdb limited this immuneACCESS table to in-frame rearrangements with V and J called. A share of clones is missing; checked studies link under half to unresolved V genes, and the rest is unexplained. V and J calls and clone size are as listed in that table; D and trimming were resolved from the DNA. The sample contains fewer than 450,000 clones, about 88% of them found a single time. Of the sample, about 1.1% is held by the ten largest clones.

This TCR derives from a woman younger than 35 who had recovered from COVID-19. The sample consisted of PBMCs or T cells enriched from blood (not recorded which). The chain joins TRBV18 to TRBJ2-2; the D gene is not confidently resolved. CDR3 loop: CASSPPSGNTGELFF. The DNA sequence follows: TGTGCCAGCTCACCACCTTCGGGGAACACCGGGGAGCTGTTTTTT.